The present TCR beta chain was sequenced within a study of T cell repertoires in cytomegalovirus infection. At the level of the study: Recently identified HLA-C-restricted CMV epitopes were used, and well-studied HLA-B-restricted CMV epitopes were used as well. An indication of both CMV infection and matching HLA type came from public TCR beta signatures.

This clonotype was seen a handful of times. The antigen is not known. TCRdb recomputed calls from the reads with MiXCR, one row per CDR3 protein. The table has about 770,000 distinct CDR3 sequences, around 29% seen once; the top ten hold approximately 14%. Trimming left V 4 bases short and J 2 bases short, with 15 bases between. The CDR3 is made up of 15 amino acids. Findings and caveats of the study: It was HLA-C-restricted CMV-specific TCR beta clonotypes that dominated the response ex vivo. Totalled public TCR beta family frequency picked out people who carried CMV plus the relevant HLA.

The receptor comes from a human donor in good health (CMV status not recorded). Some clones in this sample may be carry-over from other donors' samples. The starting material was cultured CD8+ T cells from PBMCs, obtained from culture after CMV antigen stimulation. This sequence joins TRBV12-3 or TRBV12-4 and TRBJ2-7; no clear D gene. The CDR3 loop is CASSSVGQYAYEQYF. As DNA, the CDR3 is TGTGCCAGCAGTTCGGTTGGGCAATACGCCTACGAGCAGTACTTC.